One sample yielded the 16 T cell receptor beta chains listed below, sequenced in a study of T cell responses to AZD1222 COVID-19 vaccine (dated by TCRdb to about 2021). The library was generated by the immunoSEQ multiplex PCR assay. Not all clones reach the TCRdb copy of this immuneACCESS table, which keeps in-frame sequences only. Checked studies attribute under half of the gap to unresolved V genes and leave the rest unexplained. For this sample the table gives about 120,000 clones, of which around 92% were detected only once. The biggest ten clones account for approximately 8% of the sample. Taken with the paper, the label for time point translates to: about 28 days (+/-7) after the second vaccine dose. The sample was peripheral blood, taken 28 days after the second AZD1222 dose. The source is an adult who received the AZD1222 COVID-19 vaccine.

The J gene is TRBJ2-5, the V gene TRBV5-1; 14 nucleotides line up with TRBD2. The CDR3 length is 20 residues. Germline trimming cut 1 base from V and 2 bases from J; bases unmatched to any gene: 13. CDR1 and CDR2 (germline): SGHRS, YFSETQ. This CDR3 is CASSLTRTSGGSSLQETQYF. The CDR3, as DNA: TGCGCCAGCAGCTTGACTAGGACTAGCGGGGGGTCAAGTTTGCAAGAGACCCAGTACTTC.

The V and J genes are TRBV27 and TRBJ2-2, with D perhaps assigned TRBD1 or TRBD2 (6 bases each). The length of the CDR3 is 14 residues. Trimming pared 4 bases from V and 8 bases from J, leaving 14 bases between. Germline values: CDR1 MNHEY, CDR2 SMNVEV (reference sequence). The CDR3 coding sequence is TGTGCCAGCAGTTCCGGGGGCCTGGGTGGGGAGCTGTTTTTT. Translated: CASSSGGLGGELFF.

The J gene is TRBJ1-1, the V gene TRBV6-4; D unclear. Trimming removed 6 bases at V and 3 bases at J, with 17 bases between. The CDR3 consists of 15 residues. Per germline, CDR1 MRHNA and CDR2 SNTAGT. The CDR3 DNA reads TGTGCCAGCAGGGAAGGGAGTACTCATGACACTGAAGCTTTCTTT. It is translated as CASREGSTHDTEAFF.

The CDR3 bases are TGCAGTGCTGGGACAGGGACGGCTTTCTTT. As protein: CSAGTGTAFF. This chain links TRBV20-1 with TRBJ1-1; TRBD1 matches 9 bases. From germline, CDR1 is DFQATT and CDR2 SNEGSKA (reference sequence). V gave up 5 bases and J gave up 11 bases; unmatched junction bases: 3. There are 10 residues in the CDR3.

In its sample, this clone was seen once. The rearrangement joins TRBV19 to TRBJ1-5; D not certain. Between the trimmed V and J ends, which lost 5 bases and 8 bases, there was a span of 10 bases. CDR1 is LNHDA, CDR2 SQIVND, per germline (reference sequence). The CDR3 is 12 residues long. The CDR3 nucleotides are TGTGCCAGTAGTGACGGGGTGGAGCCCCAGCATTTT. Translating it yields CASSDGVEPQHF.

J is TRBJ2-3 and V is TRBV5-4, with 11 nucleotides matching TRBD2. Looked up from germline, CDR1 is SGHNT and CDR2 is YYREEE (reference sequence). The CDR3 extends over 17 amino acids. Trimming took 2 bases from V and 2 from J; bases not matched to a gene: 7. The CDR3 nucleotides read TGTGCCAGCAGCTTACCCGGGACTAGCGGTTACACAGATACGCAGTATTTT. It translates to CASSLPGTSGYTDTQYF.

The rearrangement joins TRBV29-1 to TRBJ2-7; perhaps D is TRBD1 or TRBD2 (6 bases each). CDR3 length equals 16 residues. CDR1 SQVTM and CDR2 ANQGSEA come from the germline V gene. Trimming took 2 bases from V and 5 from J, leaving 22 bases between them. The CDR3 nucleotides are TGCAGCGTTGAAATTCGAGTTCCAGGGGAGGTTGACGAGCAGTACTTC. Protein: CSVEIRVPGEVDEQYF.

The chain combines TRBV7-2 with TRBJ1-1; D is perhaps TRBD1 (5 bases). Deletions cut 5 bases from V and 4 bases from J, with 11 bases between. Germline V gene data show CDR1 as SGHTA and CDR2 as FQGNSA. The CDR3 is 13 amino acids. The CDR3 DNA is TGTGCCAGCAGCCTGGGGGAAGTCACTGAAGCTTTCTTT. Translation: CASSLGEVTEAFF.

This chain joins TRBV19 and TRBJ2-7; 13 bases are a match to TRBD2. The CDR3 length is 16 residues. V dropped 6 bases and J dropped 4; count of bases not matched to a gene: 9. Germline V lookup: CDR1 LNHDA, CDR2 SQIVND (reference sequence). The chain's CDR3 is CASSPLGTSGIYEQYF. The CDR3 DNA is TGTGCCAGTAGCCCTTTGGGGACTAGCGGGATTTACGAGCAGTACTTC.

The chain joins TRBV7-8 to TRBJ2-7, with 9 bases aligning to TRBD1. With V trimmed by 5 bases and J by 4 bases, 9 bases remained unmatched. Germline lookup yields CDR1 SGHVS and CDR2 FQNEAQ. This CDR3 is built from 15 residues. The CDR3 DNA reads TGTGCCAGCAGCCCCTCACAGGGGGCTCTTTACGAGCAGTACTTC. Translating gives CASSPSQGALYEQYF.

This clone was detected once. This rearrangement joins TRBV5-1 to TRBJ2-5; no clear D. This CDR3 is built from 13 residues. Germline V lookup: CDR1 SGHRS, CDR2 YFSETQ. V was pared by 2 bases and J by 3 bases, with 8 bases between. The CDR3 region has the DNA TGCGCCAGCAGCTTTTCCCAGGAAGAGACCCAGTACTTC. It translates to CASSFSQEETQYF.

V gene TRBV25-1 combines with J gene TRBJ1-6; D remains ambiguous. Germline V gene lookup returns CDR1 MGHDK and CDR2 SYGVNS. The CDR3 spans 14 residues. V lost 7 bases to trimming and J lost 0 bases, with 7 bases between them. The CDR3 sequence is CASTLSSYNSPLHF. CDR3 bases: TGTGCCAGCACCCTGAGCTCCTATAATTCACCCCTCCACTTT.

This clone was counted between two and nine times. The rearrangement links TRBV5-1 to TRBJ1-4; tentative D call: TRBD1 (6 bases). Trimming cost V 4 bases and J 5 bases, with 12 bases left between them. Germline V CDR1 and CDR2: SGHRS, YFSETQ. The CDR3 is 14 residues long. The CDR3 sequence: CASSPTGLNEKLFF. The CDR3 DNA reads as TGCGCCAGCAGCCCGACAGGCCTGAATGAAAAACTGTTTTTT.

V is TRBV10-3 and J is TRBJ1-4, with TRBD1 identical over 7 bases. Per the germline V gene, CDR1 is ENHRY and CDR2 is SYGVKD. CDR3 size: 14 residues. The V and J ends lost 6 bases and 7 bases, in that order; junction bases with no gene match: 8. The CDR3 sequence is CAIRNTGAGEKLFF. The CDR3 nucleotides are TGTGCCATCAGAAACACAGGGGCGGGTGAAAAACTGTTTTTT.

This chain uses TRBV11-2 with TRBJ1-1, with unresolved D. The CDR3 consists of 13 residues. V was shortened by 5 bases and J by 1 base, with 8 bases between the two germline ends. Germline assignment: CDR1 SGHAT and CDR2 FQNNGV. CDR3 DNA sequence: TGTGCCAGCAGCCCTACATCGAACACTGAAGCTTTCTTT. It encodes CASSPTSNTEAFF.

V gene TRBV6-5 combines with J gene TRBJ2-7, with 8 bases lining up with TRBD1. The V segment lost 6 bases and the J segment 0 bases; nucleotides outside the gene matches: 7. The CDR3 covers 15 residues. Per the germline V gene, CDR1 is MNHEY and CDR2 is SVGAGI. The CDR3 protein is CASRGTGESSYEQYF. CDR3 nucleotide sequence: TGTGCCAGCAGGGGGACAGGCGAAAGCTCCTACGAGCAGTACTTC.